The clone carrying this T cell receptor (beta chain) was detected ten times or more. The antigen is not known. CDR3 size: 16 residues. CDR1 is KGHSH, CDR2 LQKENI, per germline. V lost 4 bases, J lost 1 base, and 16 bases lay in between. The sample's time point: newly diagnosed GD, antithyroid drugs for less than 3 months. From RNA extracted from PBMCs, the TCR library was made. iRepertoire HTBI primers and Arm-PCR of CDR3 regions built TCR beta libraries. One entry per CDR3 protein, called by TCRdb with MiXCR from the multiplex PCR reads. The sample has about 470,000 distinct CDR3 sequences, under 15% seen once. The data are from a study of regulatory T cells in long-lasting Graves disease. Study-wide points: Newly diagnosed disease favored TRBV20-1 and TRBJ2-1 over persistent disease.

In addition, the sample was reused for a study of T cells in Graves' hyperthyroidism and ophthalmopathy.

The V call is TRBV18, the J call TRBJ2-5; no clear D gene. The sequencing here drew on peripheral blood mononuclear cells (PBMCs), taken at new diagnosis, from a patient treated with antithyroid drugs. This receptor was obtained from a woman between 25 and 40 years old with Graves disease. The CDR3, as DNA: TGTGCCAGCTCACTCGCTCGAGCGAGAGGCCAAGAGACCCAGTACTTC. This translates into CASSLARARGQETQYF.